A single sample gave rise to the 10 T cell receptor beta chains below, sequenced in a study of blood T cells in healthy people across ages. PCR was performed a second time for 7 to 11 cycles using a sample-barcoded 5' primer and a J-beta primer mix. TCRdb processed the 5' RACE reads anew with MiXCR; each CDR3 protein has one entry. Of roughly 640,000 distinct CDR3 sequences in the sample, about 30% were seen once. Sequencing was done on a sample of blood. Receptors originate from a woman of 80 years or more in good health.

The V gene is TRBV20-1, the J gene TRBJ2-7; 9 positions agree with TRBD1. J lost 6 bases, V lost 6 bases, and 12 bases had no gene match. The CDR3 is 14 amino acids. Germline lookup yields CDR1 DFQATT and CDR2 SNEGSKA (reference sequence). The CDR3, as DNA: TGCAGTGCCAGATGGCCGGGACAGGGTCCCGAGCAGTACTTC. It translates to CSARWPGQGPEQYF.

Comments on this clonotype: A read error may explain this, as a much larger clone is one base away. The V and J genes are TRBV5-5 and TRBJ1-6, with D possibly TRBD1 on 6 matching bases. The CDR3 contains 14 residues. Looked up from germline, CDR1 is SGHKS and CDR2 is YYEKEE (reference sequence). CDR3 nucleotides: TGTGCCAGCAGCCTCCCAGACAGGTATTCACCCCCCCACTTT. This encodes CASSLPDRYSPPHF.

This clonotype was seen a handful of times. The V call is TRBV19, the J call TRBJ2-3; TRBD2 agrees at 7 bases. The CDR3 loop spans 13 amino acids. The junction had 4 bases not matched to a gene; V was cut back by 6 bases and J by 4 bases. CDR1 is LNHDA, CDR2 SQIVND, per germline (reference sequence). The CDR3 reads CASRSRGADTQYF. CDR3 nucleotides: TGTGCCAGTAGGTCCCGGGGGGCAGATACGCAGTATTTT.

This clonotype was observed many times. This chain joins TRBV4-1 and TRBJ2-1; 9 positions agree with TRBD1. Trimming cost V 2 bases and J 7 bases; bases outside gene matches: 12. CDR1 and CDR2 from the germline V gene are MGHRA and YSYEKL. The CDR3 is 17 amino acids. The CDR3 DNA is TGCGCCAGCAGCCAATTACCCGGGACAGGGAACTCAAATGAGCAGTTCTTC. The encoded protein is CASSQLPGTGNSNEQFF.

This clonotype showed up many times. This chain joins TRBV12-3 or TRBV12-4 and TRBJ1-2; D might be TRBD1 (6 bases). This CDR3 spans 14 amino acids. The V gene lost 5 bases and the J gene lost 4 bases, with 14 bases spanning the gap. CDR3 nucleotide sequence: TGTGCCAGCAGTGGGGGGGGGCAGGGCTATGGCTACACCTTC. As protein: CASSGGGQGYGYTF.

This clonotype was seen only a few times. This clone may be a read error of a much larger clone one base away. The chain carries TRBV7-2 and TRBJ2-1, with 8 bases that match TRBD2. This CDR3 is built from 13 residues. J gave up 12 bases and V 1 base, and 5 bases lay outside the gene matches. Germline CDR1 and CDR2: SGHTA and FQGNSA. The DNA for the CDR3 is TGTGCCAGCAGCTTAGTGGTCCGGGGGGGGCAGTTCTTC. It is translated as CASSLVVRGGQFF.

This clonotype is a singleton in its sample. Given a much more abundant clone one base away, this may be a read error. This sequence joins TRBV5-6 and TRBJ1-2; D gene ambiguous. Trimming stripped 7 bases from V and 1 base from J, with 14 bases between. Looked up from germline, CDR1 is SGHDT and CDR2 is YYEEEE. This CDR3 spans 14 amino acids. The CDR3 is CASCPSLINYGYTF. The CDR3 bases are TGTGCCAGCTGCCCCTCCCTAATTAACTATGGCTACACCTTC. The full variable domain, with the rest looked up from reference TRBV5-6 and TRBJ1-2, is DAGVTQSPTHLIKTRGQQVTLRCSPKSGHDTVSWYQQALGQGPQFIFQYYEEEERQRGNFPDRFSGHQFPNYSSELNVNALLLGDSALYLCASCPSLINYGYTFGSGTRLTVV.

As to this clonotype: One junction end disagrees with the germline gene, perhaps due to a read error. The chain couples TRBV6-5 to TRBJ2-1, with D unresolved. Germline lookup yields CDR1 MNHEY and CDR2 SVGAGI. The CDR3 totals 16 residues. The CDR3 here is CASSYSDVSSHNEQFF. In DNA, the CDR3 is TGTGCCAGCAGTTACTCTGACGTGAGCTCCCACAATGAGCAGTTCTTC.

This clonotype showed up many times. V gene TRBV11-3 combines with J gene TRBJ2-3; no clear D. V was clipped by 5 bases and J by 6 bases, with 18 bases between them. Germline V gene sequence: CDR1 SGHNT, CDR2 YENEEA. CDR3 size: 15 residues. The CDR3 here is CASSPSGRLGDTQYF. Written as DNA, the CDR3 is TGTGCCAGCAGCCCCTCTGGCCGTTTAGGCGATACGCAGTATTTT.

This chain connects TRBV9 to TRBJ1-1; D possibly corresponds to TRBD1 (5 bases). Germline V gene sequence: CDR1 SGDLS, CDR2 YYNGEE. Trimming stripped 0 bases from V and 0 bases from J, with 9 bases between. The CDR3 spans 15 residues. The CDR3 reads CASSVGGRVNTEAFF. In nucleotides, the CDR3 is TGTGCCAGCAGCGTAGGGGGCAGGGTGAACACTGAAGCTTTCTTT.